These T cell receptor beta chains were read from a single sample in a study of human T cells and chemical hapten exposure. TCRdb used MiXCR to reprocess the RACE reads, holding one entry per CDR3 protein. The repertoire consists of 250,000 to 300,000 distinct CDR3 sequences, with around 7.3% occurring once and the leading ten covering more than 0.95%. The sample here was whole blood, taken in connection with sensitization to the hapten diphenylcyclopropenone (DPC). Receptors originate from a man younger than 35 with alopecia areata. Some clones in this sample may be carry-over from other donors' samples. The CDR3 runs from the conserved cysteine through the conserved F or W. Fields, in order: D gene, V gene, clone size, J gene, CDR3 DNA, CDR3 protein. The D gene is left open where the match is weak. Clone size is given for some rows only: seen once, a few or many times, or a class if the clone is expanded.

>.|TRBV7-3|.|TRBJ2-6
TGTGCCAGCAGCCCCACAGGGCCTGACTCCTCTGGGGCCAACGTCCTGACTTTC
CASSPTGPDSSGANVLTF
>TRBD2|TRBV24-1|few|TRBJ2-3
TGTGCCACCAGTGATTACGGGAGGCCCGGCACAGATACGCAGTATTTT
CATSDYGRPGTDTQYF
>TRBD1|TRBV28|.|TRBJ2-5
TGTGCCAGCAGTTTGGGACAGGGCGAGACCCAGTACTTC
CASSLGQGETQYF
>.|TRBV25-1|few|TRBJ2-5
TGTGCCAGCAGTCCCCCGGGCATAGAAGAGACCCAGTACTTC
CASSPPGIEETQYF
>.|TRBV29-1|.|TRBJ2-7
TGCAGCGTTGACACGGGGTCGGGCTGGGAGCAGTACTTC
CSVDTGSGWEQYF
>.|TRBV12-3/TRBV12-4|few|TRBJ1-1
TGTGCCAGCAGTTTACCGTGGGGTGCGAGGAATGAAGCTTTCTTT
CASSLPWGARNEAFF
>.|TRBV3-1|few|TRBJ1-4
TGTGCCAGCAGCCAATTGGGCAGGGGTAATGAAAAACTGTTTTTT
CASSQLGRGNEKLFF
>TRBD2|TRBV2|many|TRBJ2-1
TGTGCCAGCAGGCCAGCGGGGGCCTACAATGAGCAGTTCTTC
CASRPAGAYNEQFF
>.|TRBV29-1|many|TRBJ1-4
TGCAGCGCTCGGCCCGCGGGGGATGAAAAACTGTTTTTT
CSARPAGDEKLFF
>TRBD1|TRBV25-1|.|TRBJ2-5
TGTGCCAGCAGTTCCGGGACAGGGTTTCCAGAGACCCAGTACTTC
CASSSGTGFPETQYF
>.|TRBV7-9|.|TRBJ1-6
TGTGCCAGCAGCACGTCCAGGGAAAACTCCTATAATTCACCCCTCCACTTT
CASSTSRENSYNSPLHF
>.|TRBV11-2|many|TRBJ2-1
TGTGCCAGCAGCTTACGGGACTCCCCCTACAATGAGCAGTTCTTC
CASSLRDSPYNEQFF
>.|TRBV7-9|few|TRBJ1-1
TGTGCCAGCAGCTTACTGGGTCCATACACTGAAGCTTTCTTT
CASSLLGPYTEAFF
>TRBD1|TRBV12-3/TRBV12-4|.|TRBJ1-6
TGTGCCAGCAGCTGGGACAGGGGGTTCAATTCACCCCTCCACTTT
CASSWDRGFNSPLHF
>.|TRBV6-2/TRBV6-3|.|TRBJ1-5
TGTGCCAGTAGGATACGGGGCAATCAGCCCCAGCATTTT
CASRIRGNQPQHF
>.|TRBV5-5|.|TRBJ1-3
TGTGCCAGCAGCTTAGAACCAGGGACCGGAAACACCATATATTTT
CASSLEPGTGNTIYF
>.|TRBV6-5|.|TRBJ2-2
TGTGCCAGCAGTTGGACAGCGAACACCGGGGAGCTGTTTTTT
CASSWTANTGELFF
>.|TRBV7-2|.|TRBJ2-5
TGTGCCAGCAGCTTAGCGGCCGACCAAGAGACCCAGTACTTC
CASSLAADQETQYF
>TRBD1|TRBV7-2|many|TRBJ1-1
TGTGCCAGCAGAACCCGGACAGGGGCGAAGAACACTGAAGCTTTCTTT
CASRTRTGAKNTEAFF
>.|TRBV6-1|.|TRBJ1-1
TGTGCCAGCAGTGAATCCCCGGACAGTTCGACTGAAGCTTTCTTT
CASSESPDSSTEAFF
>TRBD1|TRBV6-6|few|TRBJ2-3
TGTGCCAGCAGTTCGGGACAGGGAGCAGATACGCAGTATTTT
CASSSGQGADTQYF
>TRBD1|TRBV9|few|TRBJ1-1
TGTGCCAGCGGAATGACAGGGACGAACACTGAAGCTTTCTTT
CASGMTGTNTEAFF
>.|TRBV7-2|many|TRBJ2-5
TGTGCCAGCAGCTCCCGGGGTCGAGCGGAGGTAGAGACCCAGTACTTC
CASSSRGRAEVETQYF
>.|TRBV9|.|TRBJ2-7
TGTGCCAGCAGCGTAAGGGTCGACAACGAGCAGTACTTC
CASSVRVDNEQYF
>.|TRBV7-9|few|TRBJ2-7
TGTGCCAGCAGCACCTTTCGGGAGCAGTACTTC
CASSTFREQYF
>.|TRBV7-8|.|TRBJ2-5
TGTGCCAGCAGCGGGGCGGCTTGGACCCAGTACTTC
CASSGAAWTQYF
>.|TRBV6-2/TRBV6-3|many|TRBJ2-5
TGTGCCAGCGCTAGTCCGGGCGGGGAGACCCAGTACTTC
CASASPGGETQYF
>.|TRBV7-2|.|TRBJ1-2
TGTGCCAGCAGCTTCGAACGCCTGGAGAGAGCTAACTATGGCTACACCTTC
CASSFERLERANYGYTF
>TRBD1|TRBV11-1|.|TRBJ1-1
TGTGCCAGCAGCTTACCGACAGGGGGTCATTCTGAAGCTTTCTTT
CASSLPTGGHSEAFF
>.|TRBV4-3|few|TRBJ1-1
TGCGCCAGCAGCCAGGAGCTGAACACTGAAGCTTTCTTT
CASSQELNTEAFF
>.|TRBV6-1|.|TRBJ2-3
TGTGCCAGCAGTGAAATTGGCTACGCAGATACGCAGTATTTT
CASSEIGYADTQYF
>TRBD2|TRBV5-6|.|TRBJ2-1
TGTGCCAGCAGCTTGCTAAGCGGGGGGACCTATGAGCAGTTCTTC
CASSLLSGGTYEQFF
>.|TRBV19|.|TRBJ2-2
TGTGCCAGTAGTACCTACTCGGGCACCGGGGAGCTGTTTTTT
CASSTYSGTGELFF
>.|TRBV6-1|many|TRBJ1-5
TGTGCCAGCACCTTCGCCCACTTAGGCAATCAGCCCCAGCATTTT
CASTFAHLGNQPQHF
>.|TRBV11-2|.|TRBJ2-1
TGTGCCAGCAGCTCCAGAGACAGGAGAATCGATGAGCAGTTCTTC
CASSSRDRRIDEQFF
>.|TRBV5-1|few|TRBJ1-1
TGCGCCAGCAGCCAAACGGGACGGAAGAACACTGAAGCTTTCTTT
CASSQTGRKNTEAFF
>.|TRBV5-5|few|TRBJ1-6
TGTGCCAGCAGCTTAGGGTCCGGACAAAGGGCCCTCCACTTT
CASSLGSGQRALHF
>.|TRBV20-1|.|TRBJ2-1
TGCAGTGCTAGCGGACGTGACTCCTACAATGAGCAGTTCTTC
CSASGRDSYNEQFF
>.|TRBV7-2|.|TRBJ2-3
TGTGCCAGCAGCCCGGACTATGCCATGGTTACGCAGTATTTT
CASSPDYAMVTQYF
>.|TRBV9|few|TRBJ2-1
TGTGCCAGCAGCGTAGTAGTAGGCTCCTACAATGAGCAGTTCTTC
CASSVVVGSYNEQFF
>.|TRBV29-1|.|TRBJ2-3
TGCAGCGTGGATAGGACAGCCACAGATACGCAGTATTTT
CSVDRTATDTQYF
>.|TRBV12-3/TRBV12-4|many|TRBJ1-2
TGTGCCAGCAGTTTGCCGGGGGCGATCTGGTATGGCTACACCTTC
CASSLPGAIWYGYTF
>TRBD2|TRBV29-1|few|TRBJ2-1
TGCAGCGTTGAACGGGGGGGCCTTGAGCAGTTCTTC
CSVERGGLEQFF